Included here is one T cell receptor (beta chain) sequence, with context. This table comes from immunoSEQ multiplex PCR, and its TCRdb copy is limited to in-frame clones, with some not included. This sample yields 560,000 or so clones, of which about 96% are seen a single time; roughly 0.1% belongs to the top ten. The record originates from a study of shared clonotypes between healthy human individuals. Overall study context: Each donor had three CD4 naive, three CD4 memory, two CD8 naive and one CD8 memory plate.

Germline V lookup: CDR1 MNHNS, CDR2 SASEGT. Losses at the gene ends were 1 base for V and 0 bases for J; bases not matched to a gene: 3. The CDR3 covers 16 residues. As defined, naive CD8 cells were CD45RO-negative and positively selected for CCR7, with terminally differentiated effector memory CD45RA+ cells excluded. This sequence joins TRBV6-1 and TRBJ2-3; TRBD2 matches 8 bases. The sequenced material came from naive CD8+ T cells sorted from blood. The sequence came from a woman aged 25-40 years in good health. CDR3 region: CASSEGLALSTDTQYF. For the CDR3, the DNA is TGTGCCAGCAGTGAAGGACTAGCGTTGAGCACAGATACGCAGTATTTT.